What follows is one T cell receptor (beta chain) and its context. V lost 1 base to trimming and J lost 2 bases, with 13 bases between them. The CDR3 extends over 16 amino acids. The germline V gene encodes CDR1 LNHNV and CDR2 YYDKDF (reference sequence). This entry belongs to a study of blood T cell repertoires in COVID-19. Study information: The origin of the acute and convalescent COVID-19 samples was the United States, Italy and Spain.

Sequencing used immunoSEQ multiplex PCR; TCRdb keeps in-frame clones, though not all of them. Here the sample spans under 350,000 clones, roughly 90% being singletons. Recovery meant two consecutive negative NP/OP PCR tests, professional clearance, or resolved symptoms. The sequencing input was PBMCs or T cells enriched from blood (not recorded which). This rearrangement joins TRBV15 to TRBJ2-3, with D tentatively TRBD2 (6 bases). The source is a man aged 55 to 70 who had recovered from COVID-19. The CDR3 DNA follows: TGTGCCACCAGCAGAGGGGTCGCGGGGTTCACAGATACGCAGTATTTT. Its protein product is CATSRGVAGFTDTQYF.